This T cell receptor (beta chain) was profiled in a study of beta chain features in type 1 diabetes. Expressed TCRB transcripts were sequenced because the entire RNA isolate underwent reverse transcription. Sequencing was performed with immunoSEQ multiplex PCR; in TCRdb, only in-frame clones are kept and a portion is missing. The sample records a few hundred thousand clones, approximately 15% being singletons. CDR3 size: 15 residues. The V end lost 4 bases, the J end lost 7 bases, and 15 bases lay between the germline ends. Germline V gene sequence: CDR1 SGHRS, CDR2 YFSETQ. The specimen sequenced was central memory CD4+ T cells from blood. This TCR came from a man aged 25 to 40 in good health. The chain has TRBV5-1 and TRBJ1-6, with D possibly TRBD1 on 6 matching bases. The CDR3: CASSAAGVRNSPLHF. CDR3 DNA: TGCGCCAGCAGCGCGGCAGGGGTTCGGAATTCACCCCTCCACTTT.